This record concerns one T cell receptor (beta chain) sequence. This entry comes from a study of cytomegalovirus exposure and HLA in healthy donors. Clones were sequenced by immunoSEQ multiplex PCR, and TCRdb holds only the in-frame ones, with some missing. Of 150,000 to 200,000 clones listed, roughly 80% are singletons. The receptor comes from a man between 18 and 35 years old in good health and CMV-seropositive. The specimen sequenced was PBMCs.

The CDR3 loop reads CASSLGQNPYEQYF. CDR3 in DNA: TGTGCCAGCAGCTTGGGACAGAACCCCTACGAGCAGTACTTC. This chain joins TRBV9 and TRBJ2-7; 7 bases are a match to TRBD1. The germline CDR1 and CDR2 sequences are SGDLS and YYNGEE. The CDR3 is made up of 14 amino acids. Unmatched junction bases numbered 6, after V lost 4 bases and J lost 2 bases.